The clone carrying this T cell receptor beta chain appeared a single time. Sequenced by immunoSEQ multiplex PCR; TCRdb stores in-frame clones only, minus some. The table includes roughly 50,000 clones, 85% detected once. This entry belongs to a study of PD-L1 blockade in urothelial cancer. Indicated time point: pretreatment peripheral blood. Sequenced material: PBMCs, taken around atezolizumab (anti-PD-L1) treatment. The TCR sequence derives from a man aged 65 to 85 with urothelial cancer.

The DNA for the CDR3 is TGTGCCAGCAGTCGCCGGTTCGCGAACACCGGGGAGCTGTTTTTT. This codes for CASSRRFANTGELFF. V usage is TRBV5-4 and J usage is TRBJ2-2; D not certain. This CDR3 region has 15 residues. Germline lookup yields CDR1 SGHNT and CDR2 YYREEE (reference sequence). V shed 5 bases and J shed 0 bases, with 11 bases lying between them. Full variable domain (missing parts from reference TRBV5-4 and TRBJ2-2): ETGVTQSPTHLIKTRGQQVTLRCSSQSGHNTVSWYQQALGQGPQFIFQYYREEENGRGNFPPRFSGLQFPNYSSELNVNALELDDSALYLCASSRRFANTGELFFGEGSRLTVL.